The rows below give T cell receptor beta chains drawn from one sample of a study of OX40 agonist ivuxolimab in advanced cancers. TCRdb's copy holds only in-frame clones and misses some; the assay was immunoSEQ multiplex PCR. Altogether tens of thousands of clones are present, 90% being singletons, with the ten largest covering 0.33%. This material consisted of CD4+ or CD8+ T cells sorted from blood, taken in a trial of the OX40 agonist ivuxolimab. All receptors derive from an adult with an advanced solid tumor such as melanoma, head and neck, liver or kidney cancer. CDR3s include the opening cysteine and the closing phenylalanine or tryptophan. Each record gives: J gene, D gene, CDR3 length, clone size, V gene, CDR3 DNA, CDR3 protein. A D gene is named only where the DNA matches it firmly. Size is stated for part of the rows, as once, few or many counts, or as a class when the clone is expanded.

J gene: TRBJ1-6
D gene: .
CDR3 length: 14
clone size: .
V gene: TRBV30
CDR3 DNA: TGTGCCTGGAGTGTTCAGGCGGGTAATTCACCCCTCCACTTT
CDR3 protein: CAWSVQAGNSPLHF

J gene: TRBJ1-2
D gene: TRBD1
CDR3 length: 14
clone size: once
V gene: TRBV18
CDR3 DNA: TGTGCCAGCTCGCCGGCAGGGGGGCTTACGGGCTACACCTTC
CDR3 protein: CASSPAGGLTGYTF

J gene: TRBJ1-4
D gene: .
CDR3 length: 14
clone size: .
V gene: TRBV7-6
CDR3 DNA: TGTGCCAGCAGCGTAGGTAGTGCTAATGAAAAACTGTTTTTT
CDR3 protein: CASSVGSANEKLFF

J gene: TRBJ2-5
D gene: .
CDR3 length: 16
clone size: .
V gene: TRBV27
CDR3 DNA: TGTGCCAGCAGTTTATCCCTCGGGACCGGGCGGGAGACCCAGTACTTC
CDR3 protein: CASSLSLGTGRETQYF

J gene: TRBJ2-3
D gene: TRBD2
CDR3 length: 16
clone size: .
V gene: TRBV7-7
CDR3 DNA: TGTGCTAGCAGCCCCGGACTAGCGGGGGGGCAAGATACGCAGTATTTT
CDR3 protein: CASSPGLAGGQDTQYF

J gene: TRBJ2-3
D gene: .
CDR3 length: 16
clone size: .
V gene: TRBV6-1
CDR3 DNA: TGTGCCAGCAGTGTCGTAGGGGCACCTAGCACAGATACGCAGTATTTT
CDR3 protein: CASSVVGAPSTDTQYF

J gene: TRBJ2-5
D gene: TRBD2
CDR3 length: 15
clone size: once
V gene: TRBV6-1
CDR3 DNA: TGTGCCAGCAGTGGGACTAGCGGAGTTCTGGCGACCCAGTACTTC
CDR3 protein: CASSGTSGVLATQYF

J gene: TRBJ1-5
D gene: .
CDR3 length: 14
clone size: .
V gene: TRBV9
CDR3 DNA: TGTGCCAGCAGCCGGGACATTAGCAATCAGCCCCAGCATTTT
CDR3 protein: CASSRDISNQPQHF

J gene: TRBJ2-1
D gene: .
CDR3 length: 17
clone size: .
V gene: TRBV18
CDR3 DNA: TGTGCCAGCTCACCACCGAAGGGGGGATACGTTTCCAATGGGCAGTTCTTC
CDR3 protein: CASSPPKGGYVSNGQFF

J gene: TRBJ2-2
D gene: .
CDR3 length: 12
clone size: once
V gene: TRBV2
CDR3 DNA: TGTGCCAGCACCGAGAACACCGGGGAGCTGTTTTTT
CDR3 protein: CASTENTGELFF

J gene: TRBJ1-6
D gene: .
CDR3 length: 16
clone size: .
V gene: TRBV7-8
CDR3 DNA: TGTGCCAGCAGTCCTCCTCTTGGACGGGTTAATTCACCCCTCCACTTT
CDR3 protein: CASSPPLGRVNSPLHF

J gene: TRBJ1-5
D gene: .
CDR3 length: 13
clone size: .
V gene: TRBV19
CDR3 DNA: TGTGCCAGTAGTAGGGGCTGGGGACAGCCCCAGCATTTT
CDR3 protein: CASSRGWGQPQHF

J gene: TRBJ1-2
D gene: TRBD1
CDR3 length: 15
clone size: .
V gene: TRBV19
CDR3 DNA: TGTGCCAGTAGTATAGCCGGGACAGGGTTCCATGGCTACACCTTC
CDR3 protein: CASSIAGTGFHGYTF

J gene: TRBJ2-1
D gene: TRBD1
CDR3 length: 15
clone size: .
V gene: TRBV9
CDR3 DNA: TGTGCCAGCAGCGGGGGACAGGGGCGATACAATGAGCAGTTCTTC
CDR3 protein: CASSGGQGRYNEQFF

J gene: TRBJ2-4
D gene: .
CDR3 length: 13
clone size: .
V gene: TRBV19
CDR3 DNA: TGTGCCAGTAGTGGTCGTCCGACAAGCATTCAGTACTTC
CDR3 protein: CASSGRPTSIQYF

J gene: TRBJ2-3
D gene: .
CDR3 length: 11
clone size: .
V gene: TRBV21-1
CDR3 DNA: TGTGCCAGCAGCACAACAGATACGCAGTATTTT
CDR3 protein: CASSTTDTQYF